This is a list of T cell receptor beta chains from one sample in a study of identical twins. One entry per CDR3 protein, called by TCRdb with MiXCR from the 5' RACE reads. The data show some 250,000 distinct CDR3 sequences, approximately 11% seen once. Another study also made use of these data, one on yellow fever vaccine responses in identical twins.

Sequencing used memory (CD45RO+) T cells sorted from blood. The receptors were sampled from a woman aged 18-29 years in good health. CDR3s include the opening cysteine and the closing phenylalanine or tryptophan. Fields, in order: D gene, clone size, V gene, J gene, CDR3 DNA, CDR3 protein. The D gene is left open where the match is weak. Rows give clone size only sometimes, using once, few, many, or a class for an expanded clone.

d_call: -
clone_size: many
v_call: TRBV24-1
j_call: TRBJ2-1
cdr3_nt: TGTGCCACCAGTGCCTTCGGGAGCACCTACAATGAGCAGTTCTTC
cdr3_aa: CATSAFGSTYNEQFF

d_call: TRBD2
clone_size: -
v_call: TRBV5-1
j_call: TRBJ2-1
cdr3_nt: TGCGCCAGCAGCGCCCGGACTAGCGGGGGCAATGAGCAGCTCTTC
cdr3_aa: CASSARTSGGNEQLF

d_call: -
clone_size: many
v_call: TRBV7-8
j_call: TRBJ2-1
cdr3_nt: TGTGCCAGCAGCTTAGCGCGGGCTAGCGCAGGCCCCTCCTACAATGAGCAGTTCTTC
cdr3_aa: CASSLARASAGPSYNEQFF

d_call: -
clone_size: few
v_call: TRBV9
j_call: TRBJ2-1
cdr3_nt: TGTGCCAGCAGCGTAGGGACTAACTCCTACAATGAGCAGTTCTTC
cdr3_aa: CASSVGTNSYNEQFF

d_call: TRBD2
clone_size: few
v_call: TRBV25-1
j_call: TRBJ2-3
cdr3_nt: TGTGCCAGCAGTGATGAATTAGAGGCGGGGGATAAATCGTCTGGGGATACGCAGTATTTT
cdr3_aa: CASSDELEAGDKSSGDTQYF

d_call: -
clone_size: many
v_call: TRBV4-3
j_call: TRBJ2-4
cdr3_nt: TGCGCCAGCAGCCAAGATACAGGGAACATTCAGTACTTC
cdr3_aa: CASSQDTGNIQYF

d_call: TRBD2
clone_size: many
v_call: TRBV12-3/TRBV12-4
j_call: TRBJ2-7
cdr3_nt: TGTGCCAGCAGTTTAGCTGGACTAGCGGGGACCCTTTACTTC
cdr3_aa: CASSLAGLAGTLYF

d_call: TRBD1
clone_size: few
v_call: TRBV25-1
j_call: TRBJ1-6
cdr3_nt: TGTGCCACCGCCGATGCGGACAGGGGGGGTCGTTCACCCCTCCACTTT
cdr3_aa: CATADADRGGRSPLHF

d_call: -
clone_size: -
v_call: TRBV23-1
j_call: TRBJ1-5
cdr3_nt: TGCGCCAGCAGTACTATCTTACAGGGAAATAGCAATCAGCCCCAGCATTTT
cdr3_aa: CASSTILQGNSNQPQHF

d_call: -
clone_size: many
v_call: TRBV2
j_call: TRBJ2-1
cdr3_nt: TGTGCCAGCAGTGAAAGAGGGGGCTACAATGAGCAGTTCTTC
cdr3_aa: CASSERGGYNEQFF

d_call: -
clone_size: -
v_call: TRBV11-3
j_call: TRBJ2-7
cdr3_nt: TGTGCCAGCAGCTTAGAACAAGCCTACGAGCAGTACTTC
cdr3_aa: CASSLEQAYEQYF

d_call: -
clone_size: -
v_call: TRBV7-2
j_call: TRBJ1-1
cdr3_nt: TGTGCCAGCAGCTTAGTCAAGGTAACTGAAGCTTTCTTT
cdr3_aa: CASSLVKVTEAFF

d_call: -
clone_size: -
v_call: TRBV12-3/TRBV12-4
j_call: TRBJ2-6
cdr3_nt: TGTGCCAGCAGCCCCAGCGTCTCTGGGGCCAACGTCCTGACTTTC
cdr3_aa: CASSPSVSGANVLTF

d_call: -
clone_size: few
v_call: TRBV30
j_call: TRBJ2-5
cdr3_nt: TGTGCCTGGGACCCAGGGGACCAAGAGACCCAGTACTTC
cdr3_aa: CAWDPGDQETQYF

d_call: TRBD1
clone_size: few
v_call: TRBV20-1
j_call: TRBJ2-3
cdr3_nt: TGCAGTGCTAGTGGGGACAGGGGGTTAGCAGATACGCAGTATTTT
cdr3_aa: CSASGDRGLADTQYF

d_call: -
clone_size: -
v_call: TRBV4-1
j_call: TRBJ2-7
cdr3_nt: TGTGCCAGCAGCCCTCCGGACCTATGCGAGCAGTACTTC
cdr3_aa: CASSPPDLCEQYF

d_call: TRBD2
clone_size: -
v_call: TRBV11-1
j_call: TRBJ2-7
cdr3_nt: TGTGCCAGCAGGCCCGGGACTAGCGGGACCTACGAGCAGTACTTC
cdr3_aa: CASRPGTSGTYEQYF

d_call: -
clone_size: many
v_call: TRBV12-3/TRBV12-4
j_call: TRBJ2-7
cdr3_nt: TGTGCCAGCAGTTTGGGGGCCCCTACCTACGAGCAGTACTTC
cdr3_aa: CASSLGAPTYEQYF

d_call: -
clone_size: many
v_call: TRBV12-3/TRBV12-4
j_call: TRBJ2-7
cdr3_nt: TGTGCCAGCAGTTTAGCTAGTTCCTACGAGCAGTACTTC
cdr3_aa: CASSLASSYEQYF

d_call: -
clone_size: -
v_call: TRBV11-2
j_call: TRBJ2-5
cdr3_nt: TGTGCCAGCAGCTTAGAGGTTAGCGCGGGATTCCGACAAGAGACCCAGTACTTC
cdr3_aa: CASSLEVSAGFRQETQYF

d_call: -
clone_size: -
v_call: TRBV24-1
j_call: TRBJ2-6
cdr3_nt: TGTGCCACCGGAGACAGCTCTGGGGCCAACGTCCTGACTTTC
cdr3_aa: CATGDSSGANVLTF

d_call: -
clone_size: few
v_call: TRBV6-2/TRBV6-3
j_call: TRBJ2-5
cdr3_nt: TGTGCCAGCAGTTCTCCGGCAGTGGACGGGACCCAGTACTTC
cdr3_aa: CASSSPAVDGTQYF

d_call: TRBD1
clone_size: many
v_call: TRBV20-1
j_call: TRBJ2-7
cdr3_nt: TGCAGAGCCGACAGGGGGCGCCCCTACGAGCAGTACTTC
cdr3_aa: CRADRGRPYEQYF

d_call: TRBD1
clone_size: -
v_call: TRBV14
j_call: TRBJ2-2
cdr3_nt: TGTGCCAGCAGCGAATGGACAGGGATGGTGGGGGAGCTGTTTTTT
cdr3_aa: CASSEWTGMVGELFF

d_call: -
clone_size: -
v_call: TRBV6-6
j_call: TRBJ2-3
cdr3_nt: TGTGCCAGCAGCCAGACTAGCACAGATACGCAGTATTTT
cdr3_aa: CASSQTSTDTQYF

d_call: -
clone_size: many
v_call: TRBV10-3
j_call: TRBJ2-4
cdr3_nt: TGTGCCATCGGGGATCCCAAAAACATTCAGTACTTC
cdr3_aa: CAIGDPKNIQYF

d_call: -
clone_size: -
v_call: TRBV7-7
j_call: TRBJ1-3
cdr3_nt: TGTGCTAGCAGCTTAGCGGGAGGAACTGGAAACACCATATATTTT
cdr3_aa: CASSLAGGTGNTIYF

d_call: -
clone_size: -
v_call: TRBV3-1
j_call: TRBJ2-2
cdr3_nt: TGTGCCAGCAGCCAGTACGGAGAAACCGGGGAGCTGTTTTTT
cdr3_aa: CASSQYGETGELFF

d_call: -
clone_size: -
v_call: TRBV20-1
j_call: TRBJ2-3
cdr3_nt: TGCAGTGCCACCTCAGGGGCTAGTTCCTTCGGCACAGATACGCAGTATTTT
cdr3_aa: CSATSGASSFGTDTQYF

d_call: -
clone_size: -
v_call: TRBV6-5
j_call: TRBJ2-1
cdr3_nt: TGTGCCAGCAGTTACTCGAGTCAGGGACTCTACAATGAGCAGTTCTTC
cdr3_aa: CASSYSSQGLYNEQFF

d_call: TRBD1
clone_size: -
v_call: TRBV10-3
j_call: TRBJ2-2
cdr3_nt: TGTGCCATCAGTGGGGGACAGGGGGACACCGGGGAGCTGTTTTTT
cdr3_aa: CAISGGQGDTGELFF

d_call: -
clone_size: -
v_call: TRBV24-1
j_call: TRBJ2-3
cdr3_nt: TGTGCCACCAGTGACCCTCCCACAGATACGCAGTATTTT
cdr3_aa: CATSDPPTDTQYF

d_call: -
clone_size: many
v_call: TRBV15
j_call: TRBJ2-3
cdr3_nt: TGTGCCACCAACCCGGGGGCCGCTTCAGATACGCAGTATTTT
cdr3_aa: CATNPGAASDTQYF

d_call: -
clone_size: many
v_call: TRBV28
j_call: TRBJ2-1
cdr3_nt: TGTGCCAGCAGTTTCGGGGTAGTAATTGGGGGGCAGTTCTTC
cdr3_aa: CASSFGVVIGGQFF

d_call: -
clone_size: many
v_call: TRBV12-3/TRBV12-4
j_call: TRBJ2-7
cdr3_nt: TGTGCCAGCAGCCCTGGACAGTTCGAGCAGTACTTC
cdr3_aa: CASSPGQFEQYF

d_call: -
clone_size: few
v_call: TRBV6-1
j_call: TRBJ2-1
cdr3_nt: TGTGCCAGCGGCACCCGGAGGGGCGCGATGTACAATGAGCAGTTCTTC
cdr3_aa: CASGTRRGAMYNEQFF

d_call: -
clone_size: many
v_call: TRBV4-2
j_call: TRBJ2-2
cdr3_nt: TGTGCCAGCAGCCAAGATGGGGAGGGGGGCACCGGGGAGCTGTTTTTT
cdr3_aa: CASSQDGEGGTGELFF

d_call: TRBD1
clone_size: few
v_call: TRBV7-3
j_call: TRBJ1-2
cdr3_nt: TGTGCCAGCAGCCCGGGGACAGGGAAAGGTGGCTACACCTTC
cdr3_aa: CASSPGTGKGGYTF

d_call: -
clone_size: -
v_call: TRBV12-3/TRBV12-4
j_call: TRBJ2-1
cdr3_nt: TGTGCCAGCAGGGAGACAGGCGGCAATCTCAATGAGCAGTTCTTC
cdr3_aa: CASRETGGNLNEQFF

d_call: -
clone_size: -
v_call: TRBV11-2
j_call: TRBJ2-7
cdr3_nt: TGTGCCAGCAGCTTAGCCCCGGACCAAAGCTCCTACGAGCAGTACTTC
cdr3_aa: CASSLAPDQSSYEQYF

d_call: TRBD2
clone_size: -
v_call: TRBV20-1
j_call: TRBJ2-7
cdr3_nt: TGCAGTGCTAGAGACGCGATGACTAGCGGGTCGAACGAGCAGTACTTC
cdr3_aa: CSARDAMTSGSNEQYF

d_call: -
clone_size: -
v_call: TRBV5-5
j_call: TRBJ1-3
cdr3_nt: TGTGCCAGCAGCTTGGATAGCGGAGGGGGAAACACCACATATTTT
cdr3_aa: CASSLDSGGGNTTYF

d_call: -
clone_size: few
v_call: TRBV29-1
j_call: TRBJ2-2
cdr3_nt: TGCAGCGTTGAAAAGAACACCGGGGAGCTGTTTTTT
cdr3_aa: CSVEKNTGELFF

d_call: -
clone_size: -
v_call: TRBV7-7
j_call: TRBJ2-5
cdr3_nt: TGTGCTAGCAGCTTAGCGGGCAAGACAGGGAGAGAGACCCAGTACTTC
cdr3_aa: CASSLAGKTGRETQYF

d_call: -
clone_size: -
v_call: TRBV11-3
j_call: TRBJ2-2
cdr3_nt: TGTGCCAGCAGCTTGACAGGGACTGGCGCCGGGGAGCTGTTTTTT
cdr3_aa: CASSLTGTGAGELFF

d_call: TRBD2
clone_size: many
v_call: TRBV7-2
j_call: TRBJ2-5
cdr3_nt: TGTGCCAGCAGCTCGACTAGCGCAACGTCACGAGAGACCCAGTACTTC
cdr3_aa: CASSSTSATSRETQYF

d_call: -
clone_size: -
v_call: TRBV5-1
j_call: TRBJ2-1
cdr3_nt: TGCGCCAGCACTACCGGGTGGGGACTCCCCAATGAGCAGTTCTTC
cdr3_aa: CASTTGWGLPNEQFF

d_call: -
clone_size: -
v_call: TRBV12-3/TRBV12-4
j_call: TRBJ2-2
cdr3_nt: TGTGCCAGCAGTTTAATGGCGGAGAAGGCCGGGGAGCTGTTTTTT
cdr3_aa: CASSLMAEKAGELFF

d_call: -
clone_size: many
v_call: TRBV5-1
j_call: TRBJ2-7
cdr3_nt: TGTGCCAGCAGCTTAGCAGGGAGCTACGAGCAGTACTTC
cdr3_aa: CASSLAGSYEQYF

d_call: -
clone_size: -
v_call: TRBV20-1
j_call: TRBJ2-5
cdr3_nt: TGCAGTGCTAGAGACGACTGGGAAGACCGCGCGGAGACCCAGTACTTC
cdr3_aa: CSARDDWEDRAETQYF

d_call: -
clone_size: -
v_call: TRBV15
j_call: TRBJ2-3
cdr3_nt: TGTGCCACCTTCGGATGGGGCGCTAGCACAGATACGCAGTATTTT
cdr3_aa: CATFGWGASTDTQYF

d_call: -
clone_size: -
v_call: TRBV20-1
j_call: TRBJ1-3
cdr3_nt: TGCAGTGCTAGAGAGTGGGGGGCTAGGGGAAACACCATATATTTT
cdr3_aa: CSAREWGARGNTIYF

d_call: TRBD2
clone_size: -
v_call: TRBV3-1
j_call: TRBJ2-5
cdr3_nt: TGTGCCAGCAGCCAAGAGAAGCGGGAGCTAGAGACCCAGTACTTC
cdr3_aa: CASSQEKRELETQYF

d_call: TRBD1
clone_size: few
v_call: TRBV14
j_call: TRBJ2-3
cdr3_nt: TGTGCCAGCAGCCAAACAGGGGCGGTTACAGATACGCAGTATTTT
cdr3_aa: CASSQTGAVTDTQYF

d_call: -
clone_size: few
v_call: TRBV5-1
j_call: TRBJ1-2
cdr3_nt: TGCGCCAGCAGCTTGGAAGGCGGCAGGGAGGGGTATGGCTACACCTTC
cdr3_aa: CASSLEGGREGYGYTF

d_call: -
clone_size: -
v_call: TRBV7-8
j_call: TRBJ2-2
cdr3_nt: TGTGCCATCAGCCTCGGCGTCTTCACCGGGGAGCTGTTTTTT
cdr3_aa: CAISLGVFTGELFF

d_call: TRBD1
clone_size: many
v_call: TRBV29-1
j_call: TRBJ2-7
cdr3_nt: TGCAGCGTAAGGGACAGTTTTGGCTACGAGCAGTACTTC
cdr3_aa: CSVRDSFGYEQYF

d_call: TRBD2
clone_size: -
v_call: TRBV6-1
j_call: TRBJ2-5
cdr3_nt: TGTGCCAGCAGCGTAATCCTAGCGGGACAAGGAGAGACCCAGTACTTC
cdr3_aa: CASSVILAGQGETQYF